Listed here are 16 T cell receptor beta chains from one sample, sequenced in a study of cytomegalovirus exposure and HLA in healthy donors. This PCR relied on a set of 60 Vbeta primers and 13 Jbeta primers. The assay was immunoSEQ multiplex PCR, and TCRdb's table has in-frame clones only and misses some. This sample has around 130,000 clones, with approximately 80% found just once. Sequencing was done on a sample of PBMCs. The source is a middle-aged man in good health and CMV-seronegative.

This CDR3 is CASTSWGGSSYNEQFF. CDR3 DNA: TGTGCCAGCACCTCTTGGGGGGGAAGCTCCTACAATGAGCAGTTCTTC. The chain links TRBV5-6 to TRBJ2-1; 7 bases line up with TRBD2. The CDR3 is 16 amino acids. CDR1 and CDR2 from the germline V gene are SGHDT and YYEEEE. V lost 6 bases, J lost 0 bases, and 9 bases stayed unmatched. Full variable domain (remainder filled in from reference TRBV5-6 and TRBJ2-1): DAGVTQSPTHLIKTRGQQVTLRCSPKSGHDTVSWYQQALGQGPQFIFQYYEEEERQRGNFPDRFSGHQFPNYSSELNVNALLLGDSALYLCASTSWGGSSYNEQFFGPGTRLTVL.

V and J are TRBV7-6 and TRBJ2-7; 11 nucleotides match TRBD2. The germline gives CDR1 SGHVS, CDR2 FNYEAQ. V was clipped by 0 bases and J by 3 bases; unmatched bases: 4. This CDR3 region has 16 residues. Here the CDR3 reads CASSLAPGLAVYEQYF. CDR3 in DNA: TGTGCCAGCAGCTTAGCACCGGGACTAGCGGTCTACGAGCAGTACTTC.

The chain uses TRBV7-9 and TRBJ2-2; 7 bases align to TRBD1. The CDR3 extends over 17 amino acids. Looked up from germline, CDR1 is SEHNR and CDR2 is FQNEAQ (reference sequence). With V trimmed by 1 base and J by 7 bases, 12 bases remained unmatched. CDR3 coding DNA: TGTGCCAGCAGCTTAGTTAAGACAGGGAATTTCGGCGGGGAGCTGTTTTTT. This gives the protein CASSLVKTGNFGGELFF.

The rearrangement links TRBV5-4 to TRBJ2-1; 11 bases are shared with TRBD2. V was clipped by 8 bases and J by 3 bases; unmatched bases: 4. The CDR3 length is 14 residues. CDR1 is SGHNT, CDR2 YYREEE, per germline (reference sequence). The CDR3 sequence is CASSSGGGYNEQFF. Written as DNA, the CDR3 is TGTGCCAGTAGTAGCGGGGGGGGCTACAATGAGCAGTTCTTC.

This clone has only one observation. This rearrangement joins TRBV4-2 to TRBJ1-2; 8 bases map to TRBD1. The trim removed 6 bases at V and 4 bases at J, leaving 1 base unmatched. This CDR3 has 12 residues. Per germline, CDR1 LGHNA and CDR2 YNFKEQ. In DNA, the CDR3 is TGTGCCAGCAGGGACAGGGCCTATGGCTACACCTTC. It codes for CASRDRAYGYTF.

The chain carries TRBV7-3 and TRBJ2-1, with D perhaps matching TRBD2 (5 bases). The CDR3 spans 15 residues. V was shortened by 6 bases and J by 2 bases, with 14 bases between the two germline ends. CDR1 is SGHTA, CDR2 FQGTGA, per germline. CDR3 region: CASSQNSGTYNEQFF. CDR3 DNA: TGTGCCAGCAGTCAAAACTCCGGGACCTACAATGAGCAGTTCTTC.

The CDR3 nucleotides are TGCGCCAGCAGCCAGGAATTTGAGTCACCCCTCCACTTT. It encodes CASSQEFESPLHF. This chain links TRBV5-1 with TRBJ1-6, with D uncertain. The germline V and J ends were trimmed by 4 bases and 10 bases, with 12 bases remaining between them. In germline, CDR1 is SGHRS, CDR2 YFSETQ. The CDR3 spans 13 residues.

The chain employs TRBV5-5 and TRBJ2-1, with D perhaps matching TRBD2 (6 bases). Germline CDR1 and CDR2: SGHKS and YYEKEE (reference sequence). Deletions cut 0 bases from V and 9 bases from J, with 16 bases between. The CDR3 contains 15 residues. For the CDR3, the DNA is TGTGCCAGCAGCTTGGGCGGGACCCCCTGGAGTGAGCAGTTCTTC. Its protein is CASSLGGTPWSEQFF.

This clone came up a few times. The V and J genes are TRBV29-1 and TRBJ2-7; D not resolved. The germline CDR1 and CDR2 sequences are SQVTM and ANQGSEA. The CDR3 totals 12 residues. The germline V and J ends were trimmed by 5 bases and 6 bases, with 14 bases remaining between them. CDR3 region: CSVSPGDGEQYF. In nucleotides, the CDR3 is TGCAGCGTTTCCCCTGGAGACGGCGAGCAGTACTTC.

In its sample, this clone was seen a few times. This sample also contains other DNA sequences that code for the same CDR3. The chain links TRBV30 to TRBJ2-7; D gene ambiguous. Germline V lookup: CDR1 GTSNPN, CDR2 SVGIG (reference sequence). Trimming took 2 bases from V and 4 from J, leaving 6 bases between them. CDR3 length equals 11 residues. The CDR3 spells CAWSLSYEQYF. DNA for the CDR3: TGTGCCTGGAGTTTGAGTTACGAGCAGTACTTC.

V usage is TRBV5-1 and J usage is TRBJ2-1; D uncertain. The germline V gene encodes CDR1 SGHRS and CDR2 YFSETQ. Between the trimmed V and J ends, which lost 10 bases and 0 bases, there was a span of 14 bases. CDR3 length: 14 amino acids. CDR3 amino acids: CACGVGGSYNEQFF. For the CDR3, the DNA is TGCGCCTGCGGTGTCGGCGGCTCCTACAATGAGCAGTTCTTC.

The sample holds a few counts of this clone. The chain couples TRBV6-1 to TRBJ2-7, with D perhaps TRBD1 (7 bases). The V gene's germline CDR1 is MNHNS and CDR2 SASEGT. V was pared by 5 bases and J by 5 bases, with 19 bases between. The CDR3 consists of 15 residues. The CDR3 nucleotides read TGTGCCAGCAGTCCGGGGAGGACAGGAATCGACGAGCAGTACTTC. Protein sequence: CASSPGRTGIDEQYF.

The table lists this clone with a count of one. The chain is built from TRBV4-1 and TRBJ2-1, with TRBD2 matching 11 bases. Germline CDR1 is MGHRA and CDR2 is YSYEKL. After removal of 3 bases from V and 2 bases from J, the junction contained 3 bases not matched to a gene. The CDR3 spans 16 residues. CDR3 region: CASSQGTSGAYNEQFF. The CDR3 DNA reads TGCGCCAGCAGCCAGGGGACTAGCGGCGCCTACAATGAGCAGTTCTTC.

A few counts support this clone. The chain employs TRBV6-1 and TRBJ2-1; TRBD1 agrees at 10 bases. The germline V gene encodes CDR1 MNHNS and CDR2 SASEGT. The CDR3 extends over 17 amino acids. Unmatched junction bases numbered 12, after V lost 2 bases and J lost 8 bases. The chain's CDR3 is CASSELPGQGFRDEQFF. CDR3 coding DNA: TGTGCCAGCAGTGAACTACCGGGACAGGGGTTTAGGGATGAGCAGTTCTTC.

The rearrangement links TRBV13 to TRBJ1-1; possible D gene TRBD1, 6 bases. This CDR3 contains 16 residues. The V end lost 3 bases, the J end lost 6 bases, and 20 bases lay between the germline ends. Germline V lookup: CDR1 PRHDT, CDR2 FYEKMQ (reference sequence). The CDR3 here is CASSFSSWTEASEAFF. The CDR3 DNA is TGTGCCAGCAGCTTCTCTTCTTGGACAGAAGCTTCTGAAGCTTTCTTT. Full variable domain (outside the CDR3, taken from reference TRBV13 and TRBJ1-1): AAGVIQSPRHLIKEKRETATLKCYPIPRHDTVYWYQQGPGQDPQFLISFYEKMQSDKGSIPDRFSAQQFSDYHSELNMSSLELGDSALYFCASSFSSWTEASEAFFGQGTRLTVV.

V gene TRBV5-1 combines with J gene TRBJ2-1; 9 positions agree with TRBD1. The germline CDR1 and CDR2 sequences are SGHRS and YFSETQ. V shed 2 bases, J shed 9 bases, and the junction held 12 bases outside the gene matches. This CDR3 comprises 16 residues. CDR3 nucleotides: TGCGCCAGCAGCTTTGCGGGGACAGGGTTAGGCGGTGAGCAGTTCTTC. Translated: CASSFAGTGLGGEQFF.